The 26 T cell receptor beta chains given below trace back to one sample, sequenced in a study of beta chain features in type 1 diabetes. Sequenced material consisted of expressed TCRB transcripts (all of the isolated RNA was reverse transcribed). Some clones are missing from TCRdb's copy, which holds only in-frame ones; the method was immunoSEQ multiplex PCR. Here the sample spans roughly 170,000 clones, 10% to 15% being singletons. Sequenced input: central memory CD4+ T cells from blood. The source is a woman aged 18-29 years in good health.

The J gene is TRBJ1-2, the V gene TRBV5-4; 7 nucleotides line up with TRBD1. V trimming: 5 bases; J trimming: 5 bases; junction bases outside the gene matches: 9. In germline, CDR1 is SGHNT, CDR2 YYREEE (reference sequence). This CDR3 region has 14 residues. Here the CDR3 DNA reads TGTGCCAGCAGGAGCAAGACAGGGAGGTATGGCTACACCTTC. Its translation: CASRSKTGRYGYTF.

The chain couples TRBV15 to TRBJ2-3, with D perhaps matching TRBD2 (6 bases). The CDR3 runs to 16 residues. Germline assignment: CDR1 LNHNV and CDR2 YYDKDF (reference sequence). The V end lost 0 bases, the J end lost 2 bases, and 12 bases lay between the germline ends. Here the CDR3 reads CATSRDGGGITDTQYF. The CDR3 DNA is TGTGCCACCAGCAGAGATGGTGGGGGGATCACAGATACGCAGTATTTT. Based on the CDR3 plus reference TRBV15 and TRBJ2-3, the full variable domain is DAMVIQNPRYQVTQFGKPVTLSCSQTLNHNVMYWYQQKSSQAPKLLFHYYDKDFNNEADTPDNFQSRRPNTSFCFLDIRSPGLGDTAMYLCATSRDGGGITDTQYFGPGTRLTVL.

V is TRBV18 and J is TRBJ2-5, with D perhaps matching TRBD1 (6 bases). The CDR3 has 13 amino acids. V lost 5 bases and J lost 4, with 11 bases in between. Germline values: CDR1 KGHSH, CDR2 LQKENI. CDR3: CASSALGGETQYF. CDR3 nucleotides: TGTGCCAGCTCAGCCCTAGGGGGAGAGACCCAGTACTTC.

As concerns this clone: Other nucleotide sequences from this sample produce the same CDR3. The chain joins TRBV28 to TRBJ2-7, with 7 positions matching TRBD1. Losses at the gene ends were 9 bases for V and 5 bases for J; bases not matched to a gene: 16. The V gene's germline CDR1 is MDHEN and CDR2 SYDVKM. This CDR3 spans 15 amino acids. The CDR3 bases are TGTGCCAGTAGTCCTCCCGACAGGGCAGTGGACGAGCAGTACTTC. Protein: CASSPPDRAVDEQYF.

This rearrangement joins TRBV13 to TRBJ2-1; TRBD2 is a possible D gene (5 bases). Germline lookup yields CDR1 PRHDT and CDR2 FYEKMQ (reference sequence). CDR3 length: 15 amino acids. V dropped 0 bases and J dropped 0 bases, with 6 bases sitting between them. CDR3 protein: CASSLGGNSYNEQFF. The CDR3 DNA is TGTGCCAGCAGCTTAGGCGGGAACTCCTACAATGAGCAGTTCTTC.

This clone was observed a few times. This chain links TRBV4-2 with TRBJ2-2; D may be TRBD1 (5 bases). Germline V gene data show CDR1 as LGHNA and CDR2 as YNFKEQ. The CDR3 loop spans 16 amino acids. The V end was cut by 0 bases, the J end by 6 bases, with 14 bases between. CDR3 in DNA: TGTGCCAGCAGCCAAGAATCAACAGGTCAGGCCGGGGAGCTGTTTTTT. This sequence encodes CASSQESTGQAGELFF.

This clone appeared a few times. This same CDR3 is encoded by further DNA sequences in the sample. The genes are TRBV30 and TRBJ1-1; D ambiguous. Between the trimmed V and J ends, which lost 4 bases and 1 base, there was a span of 7 bases. The CDR3 has 12 residues. The germline gives CDR1 GTSNPN, CDR2 SVGIG (reference sequence). CDR3 nucleotide sequence: TGTGCCTGGACACGGGGGAACACTGAAGCTTTCTTT. This gives the protein CAWTRGNTEAFF. Filled out from reference TRBV30 and TRBJ1-1, the complete variable domain reads SQTIHQWPATLVQPVGSPLSLECTVEGTSNPNLYWYRQAAGRGLQLLFYSVGIGQISSEVPQNLSASRPQDRQFILSSKKLLLSDSGFYLCAWTRGNTEAFFGQGTRLTVV.

This clone was picked up a small number of times. The chain has TRBV18 and TRBJ2-7; TRBD2 agrees at 10 bases. The CDR3 extends over 15 amino acids. The V segment lost 2 bases and the J segment 5 bases; nucleotides outside the gene matches: 6. CDR1 KGHSH and CDR2 LQKENI come from the germline V gene. This CDR3 is CASSPSSGSTDEQYF. CDR3 DNA: TGTGCCAGCTCACCATCTAGCGGGAGTACAGACGAGCAGTACTTC.

In its sample, this clone was seen a few times. The chain combines TRBV14 with TRBJ1-4; TRBD1 is a possible D gene (6 bases). Germline V CDR1 and CDR2: SGHDN, FVKESK. Trimming left V 3 bases short and J 0 bases short, with 14 bases between. The length of the CDR3 is 17 residues. The DNA of the CDR3 is TGTGCCAGCAGCCAGTACGGGGGGGCCGCAACTAATGAAAAACTGTTTTTT. This sequence encodes CASSQYGGAATNEKLFF.

This rearrangement joins TRBV30 to TRBJ2-7, with 15 bases lining up with TRBD2. This CDR3 is built from 16 residues. CDR1 is GTSNPN, CDR2 SVGIG, per germline (reference sequence). V lost 3 bases, J lost 0 bases, and 3 bases stayed unmatched. The CDR3: CAWSGTSGRSSYEQYF. CDR3 nucleotide sequence: TGTGCCTGGAGCGGGACTAGCGGGAGGAGCTCCTACGAGCAGTACTTC.

This clone was seen more than once but under ten times. This chain uses TRBV29-1 with TRBJ1-2; D is possibly TRBD1 (5 bases). This CDR3 is 14 amino acids long. V was clipped by 6 bases and J by 2 bases, with 16 bases between them. The germline CDR1 and CDR2 sequences are SQVTM and ANQGSEA. CDR3 in amino acids: CSVTTSAGNYGYTF. CDR3 nucleotides: TGCAGCGTCACCACCTCGGCAGGGAACTATGGCTACACCTTC.

This clone was counted only a few times. The chain links TRBV7-6 to TRBJ2-5; unclear D gene. The CDR3 runs to 14 residues. Deletions cut 1 base from V and 4 bases from J, with 10 bases between. Per the germline V gene, CDR1 is SGHVS and CDR2 is FNYEAQ. The CDR3 DNA sequence: TGTGCCAGCAGCTTAGGCCCAGTCAGAGAGACCCAGTACTTC. The encoded protein is CASSLGPVRETQYF. Using reference TRBV7-6 and TRBJ2-5 for the parts outside the CDR3, the full variable domain is GAGVSQSPRYKVTKRGQDVALRCDPISGHVSLYWYRQALGQGPEFLTYFNYEAQQDKSGLPNDRFSAERPEGSISTLTIQRTEQRDSAMYRCASSLGPVRETQYFGPGTRLLVL.

This clone occurred a few times. The CDR3 spells CASSRELATDTQYF. CDR3 bases: TGTGCCAGCAGCCGCGAACTAGCAACAGATACGCAGTATTTT. V is TRBV7-9 and J is TRBJ2-3, with D possibly TRBD2 on 6 matching bases. CDR3 size: 14 residues. The V gene lost 5 bases and the J gene lost 3 bases, with 12 bases spanning the gap. Germline loops: CDR1 SEHNR, CDR2 FQNEAQ (reference sequence).

V and J are TRBV4-2 and TRBJ2-5, with D possibly matching TRBD2 (5 bases). The CDR3 runs to 14 residues. Trimming removed 5 bases from V and 7 bases from J, with 17 bases in between. Germline lookup yields CDR1 LGHNA and CDR2 YNFKEQ. DNA for the CDR3: TGTGCCAGCAGCTATGATGCGGGTATGGGGACCCAGTACTTC. Protein product: CASSYDAGMGTQYF.

The chain uses TRBV27 and TRBJ1-2; D is ambiguous. This CDR3 has 15 amino acids. V gave up 5 bases and J gave up 5 bases, with 18 bases separating them. Germline loops: CDR1 MNHEY, CDR2 SMNVEV (reference sequence). CDR3 sequence reads: CASSPLPLLIYGYTF. The CDR3 DNA reads TGTGCCAGCAGTCCACTCCCCTTACTCATTTATGGCTACACCTTC.

This rearrangement joins TRBV10-3 to TRBJ1-5, with D uncertain. The germline V gene encodes CDR1 ENHRY and CDR2 SYGVKD. CDR3 size: 14 residues. With 2 bases removed from V and 4 bases from J, the gap between germline ends came to 9 bases. CDR3 loop: CAISEAGLNQPQHF. DNA for the CDR3: TGTGCCATCAGTGAGGCAGGCCTAAATCAGCCCCAGCATTTT.

This clone occurred a few times. The V and J genes are TRBV28 and TRBJ1-2, with D possibly being TRBD1 (5 bases). CDR1 and CDR2 (germline): MDHEN, SYDVKM. Trimming removed 4 bases from V and 6 bases from J, with 18 bases in between. This CDR3 is built from 15 residues. The CDR3: CASSSPGSREHGYTF. The CDR3 nucleotides are TGTGCCAGCAGTTCTCCCGGGAGCAGGGAACATGGCTACACCTTC.

This clone has a handful of counts. Other DNA sequences from this sample encode an identical CDR3 as well. This chain uses TRBV11-2 with TRBJ2-7; TRBD2 is a possible D gene (5 bases). Germline CDR1 and CDR2: SGHAT and FQNNGV. This CDR3 is built from 13 residues. Trimming stripped 0 bases from V and 6 bases from J, with 9 bases between. The CDR3 region has the DNA TGTGCCAGCAGCTTAGATTATCGGGGCGAGCAGTACTTC. Protein product: CASSLDYRGEQYF.

This clone was observed a handful of times. The chain is built from TRBV30 and TRBJ2-1; 7 nucleotides agree with TRBD2. Germline V gene sequence: CDR1 GTSNPN, CDR2 SVGIG (reference sequence). This CDR3 region has 12 residues. The V and J ends lost 0 bases and 15 bases, in that order; junction bases with no gene match: 8. CDR3: CAWSVLGTIPFF. The CDR3 region has the DNA TGTGCCTGGAGTGTATTAGGGACTATTCCGTTCTTC.

By share, this clone ranks as medium-sized (0.01 to 0.1%). This chain links TRBV28 with TRBJ2-5, with no clear D. The CDR3 loop spans 11 amino acids. V lost 5 bases and J 4 bases, leaving 5 bases between the germline ends. Germline V CDR1 and CDR2: MDHEN, SYDVKM. CDR3 sequence (DNA): TGTGCCAGCAGTATCAGAGAGACCCAGTACTTC. Translating it yields CASSIRETQYF.

The V gene is TRBV7-9, the J gene TRBJ1-5, with 7 bases lining up with TRBD1. This CDR3 region has 16 residues. Trimming cost V 1 base and J 9 bases; bases outside gene matches: 12. CDR1 SEHNR and CDR2 FQNEAQ come from the germline V gene (reference sequence). CDR3: CASSLGAGQALGPQHF. The DNA for the CDR3 is TGTGCCAGCAGCTTAGGAGCCGGACAGGCTTTGGGGCCCCAGCATTTT.

The CDR3 coding sequence is TGTGCCAGCAGCTCCGGTGTCACTTGGACCCAGTACTTC. It codes for CASSSGVTWTQYF. This chain joins TRBV7-2 and TRBJ2-5; D gene ambiguous. There are 13 residues in the CDR3. Per germline, CDR1 SGHTA and CDR2 FQGNSA. Trimming pared 4 bases from V and 7 bases from J, leaving 13 bases between.

In regard to this clone: As the CDR3 is not closed by the conserved phenylalanine or tryptophan, this likely results from a read error. The limits of the CDR3 on the DNA are not certain, so only TCRdb's listed CDR3 is given. The chain is built from TRBV2 and TRBJ1-5; TRBD1, the table's D call, was not compared with the DNA. Germline V gene sequence: CDR1 SNHLY, CDR2 FYNNEI. The CDR3 is made up of 12 amino acids, end residues included. This chain's CDR3 is CASSDPGQHLSV.

The genes are TRBV5-1 and TRBJ1-2; possible D gene TRBD1, 6 bases. The germline CDR1 and CDR2 sequences are SGHRS and YFSETQ. With 4 bases removed from V and 7 bases from J, the gap between germline ends came to 14 bases. The CDR3 is 13 amino acids. This CDR3 reads CASSRRQDGGYTF. The CDR3 DNA follows: TGCGCCAGCAGCCGGAGACAGGACGGTGGCTACACCTTC.

The rearrangement links TRBV7-2 to TRBJ2-2; D possibly corresponds to TRBD1 (7 bases). Germline V lookup: CDR1 SGHTA, CDR2 FQGNSA. The CDR3 is made up of 15 amino acids. Trimming took off 3 bases at V and 4 bases at J, with 12 bases between the two ends. CDR3 sequence: CASSFQGGATGELFF. In nucleotides, the CDR3 is TGTGCCAGCAGCTTTCAGGGGGGTGCCACCGGGGAGCTGTTTTTT.

This clone was counted only a few times. Here the CDR3 reads CASSFKRYEQYF. CDR3 nucleotide sequence: TGTGCCAGCAGTTTCAAGCGCTACGAGCAGTACTTC. V usage is TRBV28 and J usage is TRBJ2-7; D call uncertain. The CDR3 runs to 12 residues. Germline V CDR1 and CDR2: MDHEN, SYDVKM. With 3 bases removed from V and 3 bases from J, the gap between germline ends came to 6 bases.